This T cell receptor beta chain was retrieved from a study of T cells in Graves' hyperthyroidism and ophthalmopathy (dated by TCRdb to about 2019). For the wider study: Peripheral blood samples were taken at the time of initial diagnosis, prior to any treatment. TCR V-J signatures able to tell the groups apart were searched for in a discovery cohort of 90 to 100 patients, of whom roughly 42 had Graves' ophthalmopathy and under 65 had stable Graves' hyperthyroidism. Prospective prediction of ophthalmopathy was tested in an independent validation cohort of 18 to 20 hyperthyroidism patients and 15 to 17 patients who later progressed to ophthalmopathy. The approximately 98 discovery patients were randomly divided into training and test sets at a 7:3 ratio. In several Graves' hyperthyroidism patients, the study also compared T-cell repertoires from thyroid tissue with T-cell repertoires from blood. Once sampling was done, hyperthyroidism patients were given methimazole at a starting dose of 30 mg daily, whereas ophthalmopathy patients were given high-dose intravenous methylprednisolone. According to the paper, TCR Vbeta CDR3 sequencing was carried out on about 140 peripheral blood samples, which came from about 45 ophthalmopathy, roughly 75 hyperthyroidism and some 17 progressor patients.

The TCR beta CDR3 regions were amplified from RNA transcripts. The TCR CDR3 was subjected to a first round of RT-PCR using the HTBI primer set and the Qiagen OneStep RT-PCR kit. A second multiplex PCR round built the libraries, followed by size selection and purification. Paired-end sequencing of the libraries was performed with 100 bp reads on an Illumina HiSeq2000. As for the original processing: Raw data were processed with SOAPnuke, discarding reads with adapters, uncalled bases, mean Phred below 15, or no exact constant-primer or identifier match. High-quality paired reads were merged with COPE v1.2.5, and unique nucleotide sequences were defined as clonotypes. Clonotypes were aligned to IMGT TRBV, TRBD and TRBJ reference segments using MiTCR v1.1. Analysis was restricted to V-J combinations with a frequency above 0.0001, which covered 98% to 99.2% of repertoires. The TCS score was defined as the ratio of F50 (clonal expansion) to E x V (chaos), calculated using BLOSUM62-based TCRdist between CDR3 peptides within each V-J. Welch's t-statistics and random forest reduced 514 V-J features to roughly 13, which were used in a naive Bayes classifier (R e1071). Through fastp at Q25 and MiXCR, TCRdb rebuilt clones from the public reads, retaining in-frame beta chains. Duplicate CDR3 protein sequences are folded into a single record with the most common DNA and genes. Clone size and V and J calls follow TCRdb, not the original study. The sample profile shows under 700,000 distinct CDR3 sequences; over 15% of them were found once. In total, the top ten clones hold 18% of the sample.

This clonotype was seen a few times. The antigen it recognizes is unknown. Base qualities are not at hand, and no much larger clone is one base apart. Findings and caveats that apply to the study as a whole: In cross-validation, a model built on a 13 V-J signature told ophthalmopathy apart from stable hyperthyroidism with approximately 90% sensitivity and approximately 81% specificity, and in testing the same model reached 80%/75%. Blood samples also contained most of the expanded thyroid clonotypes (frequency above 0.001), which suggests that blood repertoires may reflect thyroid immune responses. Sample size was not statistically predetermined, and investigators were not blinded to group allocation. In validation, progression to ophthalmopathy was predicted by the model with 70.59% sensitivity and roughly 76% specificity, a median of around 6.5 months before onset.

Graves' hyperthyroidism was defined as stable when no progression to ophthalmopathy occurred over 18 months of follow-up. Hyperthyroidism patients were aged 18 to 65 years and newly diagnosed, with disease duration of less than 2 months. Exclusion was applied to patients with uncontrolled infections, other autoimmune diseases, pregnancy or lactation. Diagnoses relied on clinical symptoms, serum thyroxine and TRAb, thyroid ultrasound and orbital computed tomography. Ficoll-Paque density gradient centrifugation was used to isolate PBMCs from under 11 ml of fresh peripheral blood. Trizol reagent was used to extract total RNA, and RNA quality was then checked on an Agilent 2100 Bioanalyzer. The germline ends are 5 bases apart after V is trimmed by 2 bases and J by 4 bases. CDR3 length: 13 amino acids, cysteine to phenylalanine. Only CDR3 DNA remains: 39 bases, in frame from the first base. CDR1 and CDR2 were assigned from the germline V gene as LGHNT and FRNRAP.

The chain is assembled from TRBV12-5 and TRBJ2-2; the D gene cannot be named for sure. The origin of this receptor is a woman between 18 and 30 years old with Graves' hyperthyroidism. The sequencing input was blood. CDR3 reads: CASGLKVTGELFF. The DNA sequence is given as TGTGCTAGTGGTTTGAAGGTCACCGGGGAGCTGTTTTTT.